The clone carrying this T cell receptor (beta chain) was seen ten or more times. CDR1 and CDR2 from the germline V gene are DFQATT and SNEGSKA (reference sequence). The V gene lost 0 bases and the J gene lost 5 bases, with 13 bases spanning the gap. The CDR3 has 14 amino acids. The data are from a study of T cells in Graves' hyperthyroidism and ophthalmopathy. TCR beta CDR3 regions were amplified from RNA. First-round RT-PCR of the TCR CDR3 relied on the HTBI primer set. TCRdb passed the multiplex PCR reads through MiXCR, listing each CDR3 protein once. The sample holds 550,000 to 600,000 distinct CDR3 sequences; approximately 15% are singletons and the top ten take about 6.6%.

The sample comprised blood. This sequence was found in a young woman with Graves' ophthalmopathy. J is TRBJ1-2 and V is TRBV20-1; TRBD1 might be the D (5 bases). The CDR3 loop reads CSARDRGWGYGYTF. The CDR3 DNA is TGCAGTGCTAGAGATCGGGGATGGGGGTATGGCTACACCTTC.